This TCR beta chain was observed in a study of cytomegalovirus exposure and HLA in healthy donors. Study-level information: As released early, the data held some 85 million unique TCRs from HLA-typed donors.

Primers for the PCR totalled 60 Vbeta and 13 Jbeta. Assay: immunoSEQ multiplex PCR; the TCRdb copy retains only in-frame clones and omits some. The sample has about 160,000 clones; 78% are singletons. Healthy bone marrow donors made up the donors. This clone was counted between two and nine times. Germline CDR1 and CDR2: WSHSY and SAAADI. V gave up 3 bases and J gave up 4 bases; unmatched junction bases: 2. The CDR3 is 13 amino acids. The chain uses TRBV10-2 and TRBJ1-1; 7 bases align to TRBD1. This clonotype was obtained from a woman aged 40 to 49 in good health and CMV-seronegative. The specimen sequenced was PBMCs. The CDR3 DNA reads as TGCGCCAGCAGTGATACAGGGGTCACTGAAGCTTTCTTT. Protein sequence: CASSDTGVTEAFF.